This T cell receptor (beta chain) was captured in a study of CD8+ T cells in alopecia areata. Reverse transcription of extracted RNA yielded cDNA, which provided the sequencing template. TCRdb's copy holds only in-frame clones and misses some; the assay was immunoSEQ multiplex PCR. Of more than 150,000 clones listed, just under 60% are singletons. This CDR3 comprises 18 residues. The germline V and J ends were trimmed by 0 bases and 0 bases, with 13 bases remaining between them. The germline V gene has CDR1 SGHRS and CDR2 YFSETQ. The gene calls are TRBV5-1 and TRBJ2-6; TRBD1 or TRBD2 may be the D gene (6 bases each). The clonotype comes from a human donor with alopecia areata. Sample: CD4+ T cells sorted from blood, taken at week 0. The CDR3 loop is CASSLVPGASSGANVLTF. The CDR3 nucleotides read TGCGCCAGCAGCTTGGTTCCGGGGGCGAGCTCTGGGGCCAACGTCCTGACTTTC.